This T cell receptor (beta chain) was sequenced for a study of T cell repertoires in cytomegalovirus infection. Study-wide results and limits: Of the TCR beta families, the public ones yielded a cumulative frequency that identified carriers of CMV plus the relevant HLA. The response measured ex vivo was dominated by TCR beta clonotypes (HLA-C-restricted and CMV-specific).

TCRdb re-called the reads through MiXCR, storing one row per CDR3 protein. The sample includes a few hundred thousand distinct CDR3 sequences, 17% seen only once; the top ten take around half. In its sample, this clonotype was seen many times. The antigen is undetermined. Germline V gene data show CDR1 as DFQATT and CDR2 as SNEGSKA (reference sequence). Trimming stripped 0 bases from V and 2 bases from J, with 14 bases between. This CDR3 is built from 15 residues. The source of this sequence is a human donor in good health (CMV status not recorded). Some clones in this sample may be carry-over from other donors' samples. Sequencing was carried out using CD8+ T cells from PBMCs. This chain connects TRBV20-1 to TRBJ2-7; maybe TRBD1 (5 bases). The CDR3 bases are TGCAGTGCTAGAGATTGGCAGGGCGTCACCTACGAGCAGTACTTC. Encoded protein: CSARDWQGVTYEQYF.